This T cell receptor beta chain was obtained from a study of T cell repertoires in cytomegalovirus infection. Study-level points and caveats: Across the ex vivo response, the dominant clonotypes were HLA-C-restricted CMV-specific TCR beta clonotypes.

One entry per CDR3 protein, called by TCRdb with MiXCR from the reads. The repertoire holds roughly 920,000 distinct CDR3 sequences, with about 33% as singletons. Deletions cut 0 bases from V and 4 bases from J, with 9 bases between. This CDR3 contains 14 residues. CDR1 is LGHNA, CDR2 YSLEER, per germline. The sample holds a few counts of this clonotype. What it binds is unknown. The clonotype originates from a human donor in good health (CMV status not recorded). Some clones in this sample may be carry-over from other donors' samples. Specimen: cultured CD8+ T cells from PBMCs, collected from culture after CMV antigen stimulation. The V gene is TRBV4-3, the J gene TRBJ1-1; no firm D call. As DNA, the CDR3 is TGCGCCAGCAGCCAAGAGTGGATATCCACTGAAGCTTTCTTT. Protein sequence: CASSQEWISTEAFF.